The sequence of this T cell receptor (beta chain) was determined in a study of radiation and T cells in renal cell carcinoma. Study-wide context: Nephrectomy followed 15 Gy stereotactic body radiation by 4 weeks.

Study findings and constraints: No pretreatment tumor biopsies were available for baseline clonotypes. In blood, top tumor clones expanded by 2 weeks, shrinking by 4.

Time point: baseline pretreatment blood. Treatment specified: 15 Gy SBRT to primary tumor, nephrectomy 4 weeks later. Regarding this clone: Its cognate antigen is unknown.

Method: immunoSEQ multiplex PCR; TCRdb's copy keeps in-frame clones and lacks some. Of 90,000 to 100,000 clones detected, about 88% appear once; the ten largest clones hold 7.5% to 8.5%. This CDR3 contains 16 residues. V was clipped by 4 bases and J by 8 bases; unmatched bases: 14. CDR1 and CDR2 (germline): SEHNR, FQNEAQ (reference sequence). This TCR was sampled from a man aged 45 to 65 with renal cell carcinoma. The sample in question was blood, obtained from a patient whose treatment included radiotherapy and nephrectomy. The rearrangement joins TRBV7-9 to TRBJ2-1, with TRBD2 matching over 7 bases. CDR3 nucleotides: TGTGCCAGCAGCTCCGGGAGGAGCGGGTTATGGGATGAGCAGTTCTTC. It codes for CASSSGRSGLWDEQFF.